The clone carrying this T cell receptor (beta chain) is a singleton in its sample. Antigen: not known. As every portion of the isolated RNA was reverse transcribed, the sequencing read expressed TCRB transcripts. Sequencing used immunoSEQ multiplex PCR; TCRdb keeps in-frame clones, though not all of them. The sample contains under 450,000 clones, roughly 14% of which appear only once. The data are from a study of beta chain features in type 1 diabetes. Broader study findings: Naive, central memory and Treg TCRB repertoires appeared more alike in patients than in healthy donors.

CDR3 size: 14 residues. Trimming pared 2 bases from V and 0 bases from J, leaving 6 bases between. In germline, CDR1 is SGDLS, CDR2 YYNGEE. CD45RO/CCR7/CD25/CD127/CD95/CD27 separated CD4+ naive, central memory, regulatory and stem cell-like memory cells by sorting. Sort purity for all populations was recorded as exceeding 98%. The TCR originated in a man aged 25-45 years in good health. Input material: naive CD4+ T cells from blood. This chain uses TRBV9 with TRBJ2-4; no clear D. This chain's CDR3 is CASSVGSAKNIQYF. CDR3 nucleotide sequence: TGTGCCAGCAGCGTCGGATCAGCCAAAAACATTCAGTACTTC. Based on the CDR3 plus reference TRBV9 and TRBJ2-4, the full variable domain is DSGVTQTPKHLITATGQRVTLRCSPRSGDLSVYWYQQSLDQGLQFLIQYYNGEERAKGNILERFSAQQFPDLHSELNLSSLELGDSALYFCASSVGSAKNIQYFGAGTRLSVL.